The rows below give T cell receptor beta chains drawn from one sample of a study of shared clonotypes between healthy human individuals. Only in-frame clones appear in the TCRdb table, and some are missing; sequencing was by immunoSEQ multiplex PCR. Among 1.5 million to 2.5 million clones, less than 95% were seen once, and the ten largest hold 0.9% to 1.5%. The sequenced sample consisted of naive CD8+ T cells sorted from blood. These TCRs come from a man younger than 35 in good health. The CDR3 runs from the conserved cysteine through the conserved F or W. Each record gives: D gene, V gene, clone size, J gene, CDR3 DNA, CDR3 protein. D genes are given only for firm matches. A row's size may be missing; if present it is once, few, many or a size class.

-	TRBV7-9	-	TRBJ2-3	TGTGCCATGCAGCTTACTCCCTTCGGAGATACGCAGTATTTT	CAMQLTPFGDTQYF
TRBD2	TRBV7-2	-	TRBJ2-7	TGTGCCAGCAGTCGACTAGCGGGGGGATACGAGCAGTACTTC	CASSRLAGGYEQYF
-	TRBV5-4	-	TRBJ1-5	TGTGCCAGCAGCTCCGGGGGGTTTACAGTGAGTAGCAATCAGCCCCAGCATTTT	CASSSGGFTVSSNQPQHF
-	TRBV27	-	TRBJ2-1	TGTGCCAGCAGCTCCGGGACGGCCTCCTACAATGAGCAGTTCTTC	CASSSGTASYNEQFF
TRBD1	TRBV11-2	-	TRBJ2-7	TGTGCCAGCAGCTCCCACAGGGGCCATTCCTACGAGCAGTACTTC	CASSSHRGHSYEQYF
-	TRBV2	-	TRBJ2-7	TGTGCCAGCAGTGCACCGACCCTGGAGCAGTACTTC	CASSAPTLEQYF
-	TRBV10-3	-	TRBJ2-3	TGTGCCATCAGTGGTACACAGGGAATAACAGATACGCAGTATTTT	CAISGTQGITDTQYF
-	TRBV7-8	-	TRBJ1-5	TGTGCCAGCAGCTTAGCTATCAGGGACAATCAGCCCCAGCATTTT	CASSLAIRDNQPQHF
TRBD2	TRBV5-7	once	TRBJ2-3	TGTGCCAGCAGCCTTGGGACTAGCGGGAGCCGGACAAACACAGATACGCAGTATTTT	CASSLGTSGSRTNTDTQYF
-	TRBV6-1	-	TRBJ2-7	TGTGCCAGCAACCACTTGCCCGAGCAGTACTTC	CASNHLPEQYF
-	TRBV6-1	-	TRBJ2-7	TGTGCCAGCGTCGGGGGCTACGAGCAGTACTTC	CASVGGYEQYF
TRBD1	TRBV30	-	TRBJ1-1	TGTGCCTGGACCCGGACAGGAATGAACACTGAAGCTTTCTTT	CAWTRTGMNTEAFF
-	TRBV6-6	-	TRBJ2-1	TGTGCCAGCAGTGCGCTGGACGAGGGGAGGTGGTTCTTC	CASSALDEGRWFF
TRBD1	TRBV7-8	-	TRBJ1-1	TGTGCCAGCAGCTTCCAGGGGGAGGGAAGGATGGCAGAAGCTTTCTTT	CASSFQGEGRMAEAFF
-	TRBV2	-	TRBJ1-2	TGTGCCAGCAGTGGGGGGAGAGGGGGAAGCTATGGCTACACCTTC	CASSGGRGGSYGYTF
-	TRBV6-5	-	TRBJ2-7	TGTGCCAGCAGTTACTCGAGGCTTCTCGAGCAGTACTTC	CASSYSRLLEQYF
TRBD2	TRBV9	-	TRBJ2-5	TGTGCCAGCAGCCCTGGGACTAGCGGGGGAGAGACCCAGTACTTC	CASSPGTSGGETQYF
TRBD1	TRBV4-1	-	TRBJ2-7	TGCGCCAGCAGCCTCGACTGGGGACAGGGGGCCGAGCAGTACTTC	CASSLDWGQGAEQYF
TRBD1	TRBV5-1	-	TRBJ1-5	TGCGCCAGCAGTCACGGACAGGATCCCAATCAGCCCCAGCATTTT	CASSHGQDPNQPQHF
TRBD1	TRBV19	-	TRBJ1-4	TGTGCCAGTAGCCCCGACAGGGAGGGGGGGGAAAAACTGTTTTTT	CASSPDREGGEKLFF
TRBD1	TRBV4-1	-	TRBJ1-2	TGCGCCAGCAGCCCCTGGACAGGGGGCCACTATGGCTACACCTTC	CASSPWTGGHYGYTF
-	TRBV18	-	TRBJ2-7	TGTGCCAGCCTAACCGCCTCCCCCGGGGAGCAGTACTTC	CASLTASPGEQYF
TRBD1	TRBV7-6	-	TRBJ1-5	TGTGCCAGCAGTTACGGGACAGGGGGTATTGGCAATCAGCCCCAGCATTTT	CASSYGTGGIGNQPQHF
-	TRBV6-5	once	TRBJ2-1	TGTGCCAGCAGTTACTCGGGGGGGGCGCTCAATGAGCAGTTCTTC	CASSYSGGALNEQFF
TRBD1	TRBV30	-	TRBJ1-2	TGTGCCTGGAGTATGACAGGGAGCTATGGCTACACCTTC	CAWSMTGSYGYTF
TRBD2	TRBV19	-	TRBJ2-1	TGTGCCAGTAGTATAGTCAGCGGGAGGTCGTATGAGCAGTTCTTC	CASSIVSGRSYEQFF